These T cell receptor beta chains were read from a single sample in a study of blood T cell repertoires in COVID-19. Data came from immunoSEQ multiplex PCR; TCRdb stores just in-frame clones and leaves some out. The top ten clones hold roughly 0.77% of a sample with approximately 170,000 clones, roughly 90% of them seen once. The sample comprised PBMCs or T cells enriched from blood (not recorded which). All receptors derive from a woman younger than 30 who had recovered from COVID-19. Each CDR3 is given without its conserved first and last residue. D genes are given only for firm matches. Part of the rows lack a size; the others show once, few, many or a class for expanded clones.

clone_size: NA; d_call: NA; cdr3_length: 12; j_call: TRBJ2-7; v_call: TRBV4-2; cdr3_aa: ASSHGTSSYEQY
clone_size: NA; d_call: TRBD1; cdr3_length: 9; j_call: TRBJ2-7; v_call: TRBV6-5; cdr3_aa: AYRGPHEQY
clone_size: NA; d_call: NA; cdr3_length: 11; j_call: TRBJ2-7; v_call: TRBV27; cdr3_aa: ASSLRGPYEQY
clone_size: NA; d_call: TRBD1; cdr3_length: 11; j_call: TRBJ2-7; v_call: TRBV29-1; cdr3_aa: SVEDRAAYEQY
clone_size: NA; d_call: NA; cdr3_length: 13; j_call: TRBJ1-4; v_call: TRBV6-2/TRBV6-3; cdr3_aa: ASSQVVGGLAKLF
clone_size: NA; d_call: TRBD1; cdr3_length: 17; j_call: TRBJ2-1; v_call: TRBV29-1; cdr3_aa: SAFLETGEYPSSYNEQF
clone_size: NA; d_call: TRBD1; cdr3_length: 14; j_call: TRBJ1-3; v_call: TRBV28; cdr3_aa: ASSAPGQASGNTIY
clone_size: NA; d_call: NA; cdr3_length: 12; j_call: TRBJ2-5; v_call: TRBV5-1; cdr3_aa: ASSRSGRGETQY
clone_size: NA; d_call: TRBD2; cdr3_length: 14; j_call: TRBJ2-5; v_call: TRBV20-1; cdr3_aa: SASAIAGGLRETQY
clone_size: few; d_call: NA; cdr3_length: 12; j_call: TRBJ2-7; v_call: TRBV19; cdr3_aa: ASSHRSGTYEQY
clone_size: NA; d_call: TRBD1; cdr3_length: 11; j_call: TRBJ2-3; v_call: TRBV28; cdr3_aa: ASMGQSTDTQY
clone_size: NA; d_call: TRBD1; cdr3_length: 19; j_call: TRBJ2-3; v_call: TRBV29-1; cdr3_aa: SVECRDSQRSGTKLVDTQY
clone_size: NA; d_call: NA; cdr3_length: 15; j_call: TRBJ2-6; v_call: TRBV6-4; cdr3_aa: ASSLSDSRSGANVLT
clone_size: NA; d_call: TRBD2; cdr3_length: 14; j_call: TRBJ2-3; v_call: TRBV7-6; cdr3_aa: ASSLYGTSGTDTQY
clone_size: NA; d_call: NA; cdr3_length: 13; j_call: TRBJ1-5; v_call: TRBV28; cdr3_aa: ASSLPLGSNQPQH
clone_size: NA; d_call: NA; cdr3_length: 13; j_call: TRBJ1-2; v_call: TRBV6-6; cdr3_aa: ASSYPHQGDYGYT
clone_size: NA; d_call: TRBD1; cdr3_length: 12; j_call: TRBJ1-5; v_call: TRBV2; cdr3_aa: ASSRDRGDQPQH
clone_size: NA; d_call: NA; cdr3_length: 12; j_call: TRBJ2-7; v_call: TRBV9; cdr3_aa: ASSPRGGSYEQY
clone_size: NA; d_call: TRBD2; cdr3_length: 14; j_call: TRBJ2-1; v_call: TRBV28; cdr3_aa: ASSLSLGGGDNEQF
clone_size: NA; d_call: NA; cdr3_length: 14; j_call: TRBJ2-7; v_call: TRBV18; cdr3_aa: ASSQGARSTTYEQY
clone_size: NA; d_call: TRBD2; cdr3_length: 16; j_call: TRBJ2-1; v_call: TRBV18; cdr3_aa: ASSAAIAGGPSYNEQF
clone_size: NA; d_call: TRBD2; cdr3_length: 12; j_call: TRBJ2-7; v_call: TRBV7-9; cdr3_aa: ASSLEVAGDEQY
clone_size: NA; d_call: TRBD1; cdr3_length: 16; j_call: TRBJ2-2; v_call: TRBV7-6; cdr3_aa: ASSLPRQGPRSTGELF
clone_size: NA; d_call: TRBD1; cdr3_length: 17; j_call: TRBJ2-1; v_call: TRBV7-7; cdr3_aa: ASSLLTRVGTGEGDEQF
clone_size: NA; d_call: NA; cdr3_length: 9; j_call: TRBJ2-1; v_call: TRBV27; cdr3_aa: ASSFGGEQF
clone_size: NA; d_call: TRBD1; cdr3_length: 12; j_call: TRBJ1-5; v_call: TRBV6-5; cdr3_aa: ASSHRDRDQPQH
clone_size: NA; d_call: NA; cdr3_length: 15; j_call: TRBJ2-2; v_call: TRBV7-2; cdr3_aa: ASSPGLWGEDTGELF
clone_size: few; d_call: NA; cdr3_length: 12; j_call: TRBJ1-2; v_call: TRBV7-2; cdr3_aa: ASSLDGFNYGYT
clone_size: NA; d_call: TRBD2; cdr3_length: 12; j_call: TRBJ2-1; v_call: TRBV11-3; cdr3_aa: ASSLGAGAVEQF
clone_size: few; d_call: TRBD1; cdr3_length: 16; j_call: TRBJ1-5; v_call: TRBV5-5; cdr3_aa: ASSSYSTGTGSNQPQH
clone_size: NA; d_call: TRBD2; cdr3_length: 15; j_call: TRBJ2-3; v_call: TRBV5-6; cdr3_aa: ASSLLTSGRSTDTQY
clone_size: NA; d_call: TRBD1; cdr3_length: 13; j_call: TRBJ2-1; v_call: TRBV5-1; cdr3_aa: ASSDGQVRFYEQF
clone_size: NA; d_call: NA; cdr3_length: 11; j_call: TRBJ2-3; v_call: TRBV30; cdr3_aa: AWISGIADTQY
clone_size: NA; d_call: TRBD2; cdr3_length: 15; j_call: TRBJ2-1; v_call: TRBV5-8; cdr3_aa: ASSLMRLANYYNEQF
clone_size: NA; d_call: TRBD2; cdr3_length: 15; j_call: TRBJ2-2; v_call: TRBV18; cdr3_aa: ASSPIPGLSNTGELF
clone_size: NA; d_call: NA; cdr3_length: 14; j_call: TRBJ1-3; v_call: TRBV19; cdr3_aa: ASSPLIANSGNTIY